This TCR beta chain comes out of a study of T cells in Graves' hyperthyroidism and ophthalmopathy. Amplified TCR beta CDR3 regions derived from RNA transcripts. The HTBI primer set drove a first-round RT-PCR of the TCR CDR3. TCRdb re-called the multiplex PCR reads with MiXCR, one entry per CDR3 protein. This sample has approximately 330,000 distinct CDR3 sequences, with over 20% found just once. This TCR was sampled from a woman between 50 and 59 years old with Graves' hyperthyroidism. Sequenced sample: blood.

DNA for the CDR3: TGTGCCAGCAGCAGCCCGGGCGGGGCAAACAATGAGCAGTTCTTC. It yields the protein CASSSPGGANNEQFF. The chain joins TRBV6-1 to TRBJ2-1; D perhaps matches TRBD2 (6 bases). The CDR3 length is 15 residues. V lost 6 bases to trimming and J lost 5 bases, with 17 bases between them. The germline gives CDR1 MNHNS, CDR2 SASEGT.